This TCR beta chain originates from a study of blood T cell repertoires in COVID-19. Sequenced by immunoSEQ multiplex PCR; TCRdb stores in-frame clones only, minus some. The sample has some 150,000 clones, around 85% seen once. The sequenced material came from peripheral blood. This TCR was recovered from a woman older than 75 with acute or convalescent COVID-19.

This CDR3 reads CASSFLWGTSEKLFF. The DNA for the CDR3 is TGTGCCAGCAGCTTTTTATGGGGGACAAGTGAAAAACTGTTTTTT. The genes are TRBV7-6 and TRBJ1-4; a weak D match, TRBD1 (6 bases). The CDR3 length is 15 residues. Trimming took off 3 bases at V and 7 bases at J, with 15 bases between the two ends. Per germline, CDR1 SGHVS and CDR2 FNYEAQ.